The clone carrying this TCR beta chain showed up many times. These data are taken from a study of neurological immune-mediated disorders. Each CDR3 protein gets one entry after TCRdb re-called the 5' RACE reads with MiXCR. The profile covers about 48,000 distinct CDR3 sequences, with around a tenth appearing a single time and 20% to 25% taken by the ten largest. With V trimmed by 7 bases and J by 4 bases, 4 bases remained unmatched. The CDR3 has 14 residues. The V gene is TRBV12-3 or TRBV12-4, the J gene TRBJ2-3, with TRBD2 identical over 11 bases. The specimen was PBMCs. The source of this sequence is a woman in her thirties or forties with HTLV-1-associated myelopathy (HAM/TSP). The CDR3 sequence is CASKVAGGPDTQYF. CDR3 coding DNA: TGTGCCAGCAAAGTAGCGGGGGGGCCAGATACGCAGTATTTT.